A selection of T cell receptor beta chains follows, all from one sample in a study of early T cells in non-severe SARS-CoV-2 infection. From the 5' RACE reads, TCRdb called clonotypes with MiXCR, one entry per CDR3 protein. Of 80,000 to 100,000 distinct CDR3 sequences in the sample, 13% to 15% were seen once. Material for sequencing was whole blood. The receptor set was obtained from an adult who was a healthcare worker with PCR-confirmed SARS-CoV-2 infection or an uninfected control (not recorded which). CDR3s include the opening cysteine and the closing phenylalanine or tryptophan. A D gene is named only where the DNA matches it firmly. A row's size may be missing; if present it is once, few, many or a size class.

size	D	V	J	CDR3	DNA
few	TRBD1	TRBV18	TRBJ2-2	CASSPSRTGSDTGELFF	TGTGCCAGCTCACCATCCAGGACAGGGTCAGACACCGGGGAGCTGTTTTTT
-	TRBD1	TRBV5-1	TRBJ2-7	CASSRSGQGAPEQYF	TGCGCCAGCAGCAGGAGCGGACAGGGGGCGCCCGAGCAGTACTTC
-	-	TRBV7-6	TRBJ2-7	CASSSHRDDYEQYF	TGTGCCAGCAGCTCGCACAGGGATGACTACGAGCAGTACTTC
-	-	TRBV20-1	TRBJ1-5	CSAPGGDQPQHF	TGCAGTGCCCCCGGGGGGGATCAGCCCCAGCATTTT
few	TRBD2	TRBV11-2	TRBJ2-7	CASSLVGGGTHEQYF	TGTGCCAGCAGCTTAGTAGGCGGGGGGACCCACGAGCAGTACTTC
few	-	TRBV7-9	TRBJ2-4	CASSSLWGADDKNIQYF	TGTGCCAGCAGCTCTCTTTGGGGGGCAGATGATAAAAACATTCAGTACTTC
-	-	TRBV18	TRBJ2-1	CASSPKGRSYNEQFF	TGTGCCAGCTCACCAAAGGGCCGCTCCTACAATGAGCAGTTCTTC
few	-	TRBV20-1	TRBJ1-4	CSARDRGIATNEKLFF	TGCAGTGCTAGAGATAGGGGCATTGCAACTAATGAAAAACTGTTTTTT
-	-	TRBV12-3/TRBV12-4	TRBJ1-4	CASSFSGYEKLFF	TGTGCCAGCAGTTTTTCCGGGTATGAAAAACTGTTTTTT
-	-	TRBV7-2	TRBJ1-5	CASSPLSQPQHF	TGTGCCAGCAGCCCACTCAGTCAGCCCCAGCATTTT
-	-	TRBV9	TRBJ2-3	CASSSRGDDPVSYNGQTESDTQYF	TGTGCCAGCAGCTCCCGTGGAGATGACCCGGTTTCCTACAACGGACAGACTGAATCAGATACGCAGTATTTT
-	-	TRBV7-6	TRBJ2-1	CASRPGGSSYNEQFF	TGTGCCAGCAGACCCGGGGGCAGCTCCTACAATGAGCAGTTCTTC
-	-	TRBV14	TRBJ1-1	CASSQASVFTEAFF	TGTGCCAGCAGCCAAGCATCGGTATTCACTGAAGCTTTCTTT
once	-	TRBV15	TRBJ2-3	CATSREVRYSRTDTQYF	TGTGCCACCAGCAGAGAGGTGAGGTACTCCCGCACAGATACGCAGTATTTT
-	-	TRBV7-9	TRBJ2-4	CASSPQVIENIQYF	TGTGCCAGCAGCCCCCAGGTGATCGAAAACATTCAGTACTTC
-	-	TRBV5-1	TRBJ2-3	CASSSSVTDTQYF	TGCGCCAGCAGCTCGTCGGTCACAGATACGCAGTATTTT
-	-	TRBV24-1	TRBJ2-7	CATSDFSPGIEYLCEQYF	TGTGCCACCAGTGATTTTTCGCCCGGAATAGAATACCTCTGTGAGCAGTACTTC
-	-	TRBV4-3	TRBJ1-3	CASSQGPSSGNTIYF	TGCGCCAGCAGCCAAGGTCCCAGCTCTGGAAACACCATATATTTT
-	-	TRBV12-3/TRBV12-4	TRBJ2-1	CASSLGGGARNEQFF	TGTGCCAGCAGTTTAGGTGGGGGGGCCCGCAATGAGCAGTTCTTC
many	TRBD2	TRBV12-3/TRBV12-4	TRBJ2-3	CASSFSLAGGPDTQYF	TGTGCCAGCAGTTTTTCACTAGCGGGGGGGCCAGATACGCAGTATTTT
-	-	TRBV7-9	TRBJ1-2	CASSLVEAGTYGYTF	TGTGCCAGCAGCTTAGTCGAAGCAGGGACCTATGGCTACACCTTC
-	-	TRBV18	TRBJ2-7	CASSPPSRNYEQYF	TGTGCCAGCTCACCACCGTCGAGAAACTACGAGCAGTACTTC
-	TRBD2	TRBV28	TRBJ2-3	CASSLYPSGGPEDTQYF	TGTGCCAGCAGTTTATATCCTAGCGGGGGGCCGGAAGATACGCAGTATTTT
few	TRBD1	TRBV3-1	TRBJ2-7	CASSQSTGEYYEQYF	TGTGCCAGCAGCCAATCCACAGGGGAGTACTACGAGCAGTACTTC
few	-	TRBV18	TRBJ1-5	CASSPPKRGSNQPQHF	TGTGCCAGCTCACCACCGAAAAGGGGAAGCAATCAGCCCCAGCATTTT
few	-	TRBV11-2	TRBJ2-7	CASSLDRTAYEQYF	TGTGCCAGCAGCTTGGACCGCACCGCCTACGAGCAGTACTTC
few	-	TRBV14	TRBJ1-2	CASSLSLLGYTF	TGTGCCAGCAGCCTTTCCCTTCTTGGCTACACCTTC
many	TRBD1	TRBV29-1	TRBJ1-2	CSARTGDGYTF	TGCAGCGCTCGGACAGGGGATGGCTACACCTTC
-	TRBD2	TRBV19	TRBJ2-7	CASSSPPQRGPYEQYF	TGTGCCAGTAGTTCCCCCCCCCAGCGGGGGCCCTACGAGCAGTACTTC
many	TRBD1	TRBV7-9	TRBJ1-6	CASTLLTGGNNSPLHF	TGTGCCAGCACCCTGTTGACAGGGGGAAATAATTCACCCCTCCACTTT
few	-	TRBV6-6	TRBJ2-3	CASSPRPGREDTQYF	TGTGCCAGCAGCCCAAGACCGGGTCGGGAAGATACGCAGTATTTT
few	TRBD2	TRBV28	TRBJ2-3	CASSPGGYTDTQYF	TGTGCCAGCAGTCCGGGGGGGTACACAGATACGCAGTATTTT
-	TRBD1	TRBV7-9	TRBJ2-1	CASSTWDRDGEQFF	TGTGCCAGCAGTACTTGGGACAGGGACGGTGAGCAGTTCTTC
few	-	TRBV9	TRBJ2-1	CASSGTGGRSYNEQFF	TGTGCCAGCAGCGGTACGGGGGGCCGCTCCTACAATGAGCAGTTCTTC
few	-	TRBV20-1	TRBJ1-1	CSAAGSHTEAFF	TGCAGTGCTGCGGGGTCGCACACTGAAGCTTTCTTT
few	TRBD1	TRBV12-3/TRBV12-4	TRBJ1-4	CASSYRQGRRDGFNEKLFF	TGTGCCAGCAGCTATCGACAGGGGCGCAGGGATGGGTTTAATGAAAAACTGTTTTTT